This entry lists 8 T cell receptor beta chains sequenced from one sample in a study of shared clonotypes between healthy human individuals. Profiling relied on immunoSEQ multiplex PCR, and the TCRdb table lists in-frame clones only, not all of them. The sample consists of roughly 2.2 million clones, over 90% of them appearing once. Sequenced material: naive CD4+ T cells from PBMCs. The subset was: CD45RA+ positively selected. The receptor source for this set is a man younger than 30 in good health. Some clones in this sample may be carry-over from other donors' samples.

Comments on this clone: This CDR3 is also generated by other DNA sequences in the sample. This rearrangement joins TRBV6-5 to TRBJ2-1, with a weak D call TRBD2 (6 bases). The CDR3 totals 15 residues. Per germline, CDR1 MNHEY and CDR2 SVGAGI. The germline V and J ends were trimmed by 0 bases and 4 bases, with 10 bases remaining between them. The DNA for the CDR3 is TGTGCCAGCAGTTACTCTTTGCGGGGATACAATGAGCAGTTCTTC. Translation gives CASSYSLRGYNEQFF.

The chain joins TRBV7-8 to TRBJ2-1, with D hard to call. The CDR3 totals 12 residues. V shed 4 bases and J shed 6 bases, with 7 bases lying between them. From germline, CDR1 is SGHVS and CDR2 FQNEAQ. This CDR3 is CASSWLGNEQFF. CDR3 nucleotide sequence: TGTGCCAGCAGCTGGCTTGGCAATGAGCAGTTCTTC.

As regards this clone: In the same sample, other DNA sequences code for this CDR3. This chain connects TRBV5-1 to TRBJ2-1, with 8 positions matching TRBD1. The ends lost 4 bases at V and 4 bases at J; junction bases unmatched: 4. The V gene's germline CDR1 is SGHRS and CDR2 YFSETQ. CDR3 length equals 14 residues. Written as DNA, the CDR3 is TGCGCCAGCAGCCTTGGGACAGGATACAATGAGCAGTTCTTC. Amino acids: CASSLGTGYNEQFF. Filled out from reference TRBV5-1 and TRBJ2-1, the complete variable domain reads KAGVTQTPRYLIKTRGQQVTLSCSPISGHRSVSWYQQTPGQGLQFLFEYFSETQRNKGNFPGRFSGRQFSNSRSEMNVSTLELGDSALYLCASSLGTGYNEQFFGPGTRLTVL.

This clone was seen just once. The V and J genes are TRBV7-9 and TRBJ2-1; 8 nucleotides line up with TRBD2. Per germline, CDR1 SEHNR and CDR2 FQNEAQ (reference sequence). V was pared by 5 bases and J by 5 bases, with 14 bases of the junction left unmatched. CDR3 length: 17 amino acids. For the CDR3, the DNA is TGTGCCAGCAGCGATCTCCCGGGAGGGATAAATAACAATGAGCAGTTCTTC. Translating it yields CASSDLPGGINNNEQFF.

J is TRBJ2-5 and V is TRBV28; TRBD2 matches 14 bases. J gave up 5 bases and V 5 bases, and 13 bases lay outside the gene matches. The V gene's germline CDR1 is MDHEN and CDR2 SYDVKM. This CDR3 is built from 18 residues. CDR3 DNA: TGTGCCAGCAGTCCCATCCGACTAGCGGGAGGGACCGGGGAGACCCAGTACTTC. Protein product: CASSPIRLAGGTGETQYF.

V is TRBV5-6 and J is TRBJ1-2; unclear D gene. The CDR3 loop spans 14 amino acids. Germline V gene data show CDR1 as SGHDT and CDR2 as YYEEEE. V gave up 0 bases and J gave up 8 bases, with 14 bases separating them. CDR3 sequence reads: CASSLDLRVGGYTF. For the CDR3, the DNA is TGTGCCAGCAGCTTGGACTTAAGGGTTGGAGGCTACACCTTC.

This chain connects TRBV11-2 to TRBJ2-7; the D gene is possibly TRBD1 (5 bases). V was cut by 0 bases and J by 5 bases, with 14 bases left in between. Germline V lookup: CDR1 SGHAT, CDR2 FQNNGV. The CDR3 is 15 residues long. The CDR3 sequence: CASSLETRTGNEQYF. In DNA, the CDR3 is TGTGCCAGCAGCTTAGAGACCCGAACAGGAAACGAGCAGTACTTC.

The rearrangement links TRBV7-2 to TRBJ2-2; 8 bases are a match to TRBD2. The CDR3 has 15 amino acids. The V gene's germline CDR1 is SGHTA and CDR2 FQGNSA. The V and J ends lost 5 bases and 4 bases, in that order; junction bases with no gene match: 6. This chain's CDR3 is CASSPKRESTGELFF. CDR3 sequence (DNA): TGTGCCAGCAGCCCGAAGCGGGAGAGCACCGGGGAGCTGTTTTTT.